A selection of T cell receptor beta chains follows, all from one sample in a study of cytomegalovirus exposure and HLA in healthy donors. The method was immunoSEQ multiplex PCR; TCRdb's version includes in-frame clones alone and lacks a portion of them. The sample consists of around 83,000 clones, just under 80% of them appearing once. Sequencing was performed on PBMCs. The source is a male donor in good health and CMV-seropositive. The CDR3 runs from the conserved cysteine through the conserved F or W. A D gene is named only where the DNA matches it firmly. Clone size is shown for a subset of rows, as once, few, many or a class of expanded clone.

>TRBJ2-5|-|TRBV5-1|16|TRBD2
CASSLGLAGGQETQYF
TGCGCCAGCAGCTTGGGACTAGCGGGAGGACAAGAGACCCAGTACTTC
>TRBJ1-1|-|TRBV6-1|14|-
CASSVGSGNTEAFF
TGTGCCAGCAGCGTCGGGTCCGGGAACACTGAAGCTTTCTTT
>TRBJ2-6|-|TRBV5-4|15|TRBD1
CASSSTGPGANVLTF
TGTGCCAGCAGCTCGACAGGGCCTGGGGCCAACGTCCTGACTTTC
>TRBJ2-7|-|TRBV2|16|-
CASSDPGSKSSYEQYF
TGTGCCAGCAGTGATCCTGGGAGTAAGAGCTCCTACGAGCAGTACTTC
>TRBJ2-1|once|TRBV27|15|-
CASSFSGSPGNEQFF
TGTGCCAGCAGTTTTTCGGGTTCCCCGGGGAATGAGCAGTTCTTC
>TRBJ2-7|-|TRBV5-1|13|-
CASSLDGTYEQYF
TGCGCCAGCAGCTTGGACGGGACCTACGAGCAGTACTTC
>TRBJ2-7|-|TRBV7-2|19|TRBD2
CASSLAGTSGGGRSYEQYF
TGTGCCAGCAGCTTAGCGGGGACTAGCGGGGGGGGACGCTCCTACGAGCAGTACTTC
>TRBJ1-1|-|TRBV27|14|TRBD1
CASSSRDSLTEAFF
TGTGCCAGCAGTTCACGGGACAGTTTGACTGAAGCTTTCTTT
>TRBJ1-2|few|TRBV27|13|-
CASSLTGLHGYTF
TGTGCCAGCAGTTTGACAGGTCTACATGGCTACACCTTC
>TRBJ2-3|once|TRBV5-1|14|TRBD1
CASSSGQVRDTQYF
TGCGCCAGCAGCTCCGGACAGGTTAGGGATACGCAGTATTTT
>TRBJ1-2|-|TRBV12-2|16|-
CASRLANPGLTCGYTF
TGTGCAAGTCGCTTAGCTAATCCGGGACTCACGTGTGGCTACACCTTC
>TRBJ2-2|-|TRBV7-9|14|TRBD1
CASTGTENTGELFF
TGTGCCAGCACCGGGACAGAGAACACCGGGGAGCTGTTTTTT
>TRBJ2-1|-|TRBV9|16|TRBD2
CASSPFGGGVLREQFF
TGTGCCAGCAGTCCGTTCGGCGGGGGGGTGTTAAGGGAGCAGTTCTTC
>TRBJ2-7|-|TRBV30|12|TRBD1
CAWGRQGPEQYF
TGTGCCTGGGGCCGACAGGGCCCCGAGCAGTACTTC
>TRBJ2-1|-|TRBV5-1|13|TRBD1
CASGNTGGNEQFF
TGCGCCAGCGGGAATACAGGGGGCAATGAGCAGTTCTTC
>TRBJ1-3|few|TRBV5-4|15|-
CASSVTGRAGNTIYF
TGTGCCAGCAGCGTAACCGGGAGGGCAGGAAACACCATATATTTT